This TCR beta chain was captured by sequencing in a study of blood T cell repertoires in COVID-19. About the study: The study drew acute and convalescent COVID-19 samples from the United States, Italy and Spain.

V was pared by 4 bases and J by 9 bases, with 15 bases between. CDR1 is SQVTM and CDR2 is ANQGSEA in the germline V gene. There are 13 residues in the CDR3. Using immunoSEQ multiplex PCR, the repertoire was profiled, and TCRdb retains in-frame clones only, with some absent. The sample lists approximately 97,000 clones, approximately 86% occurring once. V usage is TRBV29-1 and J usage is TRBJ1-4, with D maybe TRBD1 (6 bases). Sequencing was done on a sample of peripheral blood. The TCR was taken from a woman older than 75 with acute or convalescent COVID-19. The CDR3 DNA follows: TGCAGCGTTGCGGACAGCGGGGGGCAAAAACTGTTTTTT. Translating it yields CSVADSGGQKLFF.